This entry describes one TCR beta chain. The CDR3 contains 14 residues. The V and J ends lost 2 bases and 3 bases respectively, with 10 bases between them. Germline V gene sequence: CDR1 KGHSH, CDR2 LQKENI. PCR amplification relied on 60 Vbeta primers (plus 13 Jbeta primers). Produced via immunoSEQ multiplex PCR; TCRdb's table is partial and in-frame only. The repertoire consists of 150,000 to 200,000 clones, with 9.5% to 15% occurring once and the leading ten covering 7.8%. The data were obtained in a study of cytomegalovirus exposure and HLA in healthy donors. This clonotype originated in a man in his fifties or sixties in good health and CMV-seropositive. Material for sequencing was PBMCs. The rearrangement links TRBV18 to TRBJ1-2; tentatively, D is TRBD1 (6 bases). The CDR3 spells CASSPTGGDYGYTF. CDR3 nucleotide sequence: TGTGCCAGCTCACCAACGGGGGGCGACTATGGCTACACCTTC.